The rows below give T cell receptor beta chains drawn from one sample of a study of blood T cell repertoires in COVID-19. Assay used: immunoSEQ multiplex PCR; TCRdb lists only in-frame clones, some missing. The sample contains about 230,000 clones, about 79% of which appear only once. The sample was peripheral blood. The receptors were gathered from a middle-aged man who had recovered from COVID-19. Each CDR3 is given with its conserved first and last residue. D genes are given only for firm matches. Where a row states a size, it is once, few, many or the class of an expanded clone; other rows omit it.

J,size,D,V,DNA,CDR3
TRBJ2-3,NA,TRBD2,TRBV6-2/TRBV6-3,TGTGCCAGCAGTTACTCGAGACTAGCGAGCTACACAGATACGCAGTATTTT,CASSYSRLASYTDTQYF
TRBJ2-1,NA,TRBD2,TRBV7-2,TGTGCCAGCAGCCCTCGACTAGCGGGGGGTTACAATGAGCAGTTCTTC,CASSPRLAGGYNEQFF
TRBJ2-3,NA,NA,TRBV7-2,TGTGCCAGCAGCTTAGGGCAGGGTTTCACAGATACGCAGTATTTT,CASSLGQGFTDTQYF
TRBJ1-2,NA,NA,TRBV12-3/TRBV12-4,TGTGCCAGCAGCGGGGAGGCGAACTATGGCTACACCTTC,CASSGEANYGYTF
TRBJ2-1,NA,TRBD2,TRBV19,TGTGCCAGTCTTGGGAGCGGGGGGTATGAGCAGTTCTTC,CASLGSGGYEQFF
TRBJ2-3,NA,TRBD2,TRBV25-1,TGTGCCAGCAGTGAATCCGGGACTAACCGAGCAGATACGCAGTATTTT,CASSESGTNRADTQYF
TRBJ2-1,NA,TRBD2,TRBV9,TGTGCCAGCAGCGTTGGTGGCGGGGGGGCGTATGAGCAGTTCTTC,CASSVGGGGAYEQFF
TRBJ1-2,NA,TRBD1,TRBV5-1,TGCGCCAGCAGCTCCCGGCAGGGGGCTAACTATGGCTACACCTTC,CASSSRQGANYGYTF
TRBJ2-7,once,NA,TRBV19,TGTGCCAGCACCCACCAAAAAGGACAGAACTACGAGCAGTACTTC,CASTHQKGQNYEQYF
TRBJ2-5,NA,TRBD1,TRBV5-1,TGCGCCAGCAGCTTGGGCGGACAGGTCCAAGAGACCCAGTACTTC,CASSLGGQVQETQYF
TRBJ1-1,NA,TRBD1,TRBV18,TGTGCCAGCTCACCACTCCGGCTGGCAGGGGGCACTGAAGCTTTCTTT,CASSPLRLAGGTEAFF
TRBJ2-5,NA,TRBD2,TRBV4-1,TGCGCCAGCAGCACTAGCGGTCAAGAGACCCAGTACTTC,CASSTSGQETQYF
TRBJ1-5,few,TRBD1,TRBV7-9,TGTGCCAGCAGCCTACAGGGGGACCAGCCCCAGCATTTT,CASSLQGDQPQHF
TRBJ1-2,NA,NA,TRBV10-3,TGTGCCATCAGTGAGGGTAAGGGGAACTATGGCTACACCTTC,CAISEGKGNYGYTF
TRBJ2-5,NA,NA,TRBV10-2,TGCGCCAGCAGGGCGGGACGGGAGACCCAGTACTTC,CASRAGRETQYF
TRBJ2-7,NA,TRBD1,TRBV5-4,TGTGCCAGCAGCTCCTGGACAGGGGTTACCGAGCAGTACTTC,CASSSWTGVTEQYF
TRBJ2-1,many,NA,TRBV14,TGTGCCAGCAGCCCCCGGGGGAGCCGGCAGTTCTTC,CASSPRGSRQFF
TRBJ1-1,NA,NA,TRBV27,TGTGCCAGCAGGAATACTTACACTGAAGCTTTCTTT,CASRNTYTEAFF
TRBJ2-1,NA,NA,TRBV9,TGTGCCAGCAGCGTAGGACTAGACTCCTACAATGAGCAGTTCTTC,CASSVGLDSYNEQFF
TRBJ2-7,NA,NA,TRBV11-3,TGTGCCAGCGTCGGACTCAACTCCTACGAGCAGTACTTC,CASVGLNSYEQYF
TRBJ2-7,NA,NA,TRBV19,TGTGCCAGTAGTCCACGGGTCGGCGAGCAGTACTTC,CASSPRVGEQYF
TRBJ2-5,NA,NA,TRBV7-9,TGTGCCAGCAGCTTAGGGCAGGTCACTGAAGAGACCCAGTACTTC,CASSLGQVTEETQYF
TRBJ2-2,NA,TRBD1,TRBV7-9,TGTGCCAGCAGCTCTTCCGGGACAGGGGTAACCGGGGAGCTGTTTTTT,CASSSSGTGVTGELFF
TRBJ2-3,few,TRBD2,TRBV7-2,TGTGCCAGCAGCTTAGCGTACAGCGGGGGATTAGATACGCAGTATTTT,CASSLAYSGGLDTQYF
TRBJ2-1,NA,TRBD2,TRBV10-3,TGTGCCATCAGGACCCCCCCCGGGACTAGCGACTACAATGAGCAGTTCTTC,CAIRTPPGTSDYNEQFF
TRBJ2-2,NA,TRBD2,TRBV19,TGTGCCAGTAGTATATCCCCCGCTAGCGGGAGACCCGGGGAGCTGTTTTTT,CASSISPASGRPGELFF
TRBJ2-7,once,NA,TRBV7-2,TGTGCCAGCAGCTTAGTAGGGGATACCTACGAGCAGTACTTC,CASSLVGDTYEQYF
TRBJ1-2,NA,NA,TRBV6-6,TGTGCCAGCAGTTACAAGGGTCGGGGGGACTATGGCTACACCTTC,CASSYKGRGDYGYTF
TRBJ2-7,NA,NA,TRBV6-6,TGTGCCAGCAGTTCGGACAGCTACGAGCAGTACTTC,CASSSDSYEQYF
TRBJ1-2,NA,TRBD1,TRBV7-9,TGTGCCAGCAGCTCCCCCGAAAGGGGGCCCTATGGCTACACCTTC,CASSSPERGPYGYTF
TRBJ1-1,NA,NA,TRBV11-2,TGTGCCAGCAGCCGTTACATTGAAGCTTTCTTT,CASSRYIEAFF
TRBJ1-2,NA,NA,TRBV18,TGTGCCAGCTCACCACCGAGTCAGGGGAGGGACTATGGCTACACCTTC,CASSPPSQGRDYGYTF
TRBJ2-7,NA,NA,TRBV20-1,TGCAGTACCGGGTCCTCCTACGAGCAGTACTTC,CSTGSSYEQYF
TRBJ2-7,once,NA,TRBV9,TGTGCCAGCAGCGTCGGGGGTGGGGAGCAGTACTTC,CASSVGGGEQYF
TRBJ1-3,NA,NA,TRBV13,TGTGCCAGCAGCTTCGGGTTTTCATCAGGAAACACCATATATTTT,CASSFGFSSGNTIYF
TRBJ1-1,NA,NA,TRBV5-6,TGTGCCAGCAGCCGCCGCCGGGACATCAGTGAAGCTTTCTTT,CASSRRRDISEAFF
TRBJ1-1,few,NA,TRBV5-1,TGCGCCAGCAGCCGGACCAGGGGTATTCGCACTGAAGCTTTCTTT,CASSRTRGIRTEAFF
TRBJ2-5,NA,TRBD2,TRBV5-1,TGCGCCAGCAGAGCCCCGGGGGGGCGCGAGACCCAGTACTTC,CASRAPGGRETQYF
TRBJ2-1,NA,TRBD2,TRBV5-4,TGTGCCAGCAGCTTTGGACTAGCGGGAGTCAATGAGCAGTTCTTC,CASSFGLAGVNEQFF